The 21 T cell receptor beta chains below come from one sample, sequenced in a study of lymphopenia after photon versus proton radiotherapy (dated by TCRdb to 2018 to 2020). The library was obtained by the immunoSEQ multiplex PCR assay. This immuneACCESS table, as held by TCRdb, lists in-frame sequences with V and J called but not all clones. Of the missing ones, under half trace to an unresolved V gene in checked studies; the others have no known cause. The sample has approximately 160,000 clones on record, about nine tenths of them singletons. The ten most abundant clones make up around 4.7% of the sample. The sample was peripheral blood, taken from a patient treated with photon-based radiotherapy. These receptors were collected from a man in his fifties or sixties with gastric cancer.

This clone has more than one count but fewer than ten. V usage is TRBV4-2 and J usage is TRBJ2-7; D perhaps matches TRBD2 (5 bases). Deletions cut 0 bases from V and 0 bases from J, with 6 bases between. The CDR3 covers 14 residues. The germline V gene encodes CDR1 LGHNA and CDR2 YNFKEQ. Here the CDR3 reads CASSQEGSSYEQYF. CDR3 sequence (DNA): TGTGCCAGCAGCCAAGAGGGGAGCTCCTACGAGCAGTACTTC.

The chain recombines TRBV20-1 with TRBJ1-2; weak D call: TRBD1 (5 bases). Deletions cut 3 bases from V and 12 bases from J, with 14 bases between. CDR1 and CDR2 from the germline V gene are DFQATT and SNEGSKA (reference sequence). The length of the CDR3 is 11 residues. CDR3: CSARGVALDTF. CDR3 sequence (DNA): TGCAGTGCTAGGGGGGTTGCGCTGGACACCTTC.

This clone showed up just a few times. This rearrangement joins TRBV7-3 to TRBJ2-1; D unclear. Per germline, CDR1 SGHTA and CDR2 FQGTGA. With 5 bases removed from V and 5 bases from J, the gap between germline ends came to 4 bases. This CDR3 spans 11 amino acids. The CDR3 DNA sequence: TGTGCCAGCAGCCTAAACAATGAGCAGTTCTTC. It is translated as CASSLNNEQFF.

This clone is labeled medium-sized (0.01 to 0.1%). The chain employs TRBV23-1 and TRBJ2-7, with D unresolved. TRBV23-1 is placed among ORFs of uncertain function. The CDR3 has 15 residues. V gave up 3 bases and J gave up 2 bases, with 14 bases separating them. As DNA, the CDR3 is TGCGCCAGCAGTCATTGGACGGGTGGCCCCTACGAGCAGTACTTC. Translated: CASSHWTGGPYEQYF.

The chain's CDR3 is CASRRQEGSNYGYTF. The CDR3 coding sequence is TGTGCCAGCAGGCGACAGGAAGGTAGCAACTATGGCTACACCTTC. The V gene is TRBV6-5, the J gene TRBJ1-2, with D perhaps matching TRBD1 (6 bases). The CDR3 extends over 15 amino acids. V was cut by 6 bases and J by 2 bases, with 16 bases left in between. Germline V gene sequence: CDR1 MNHEY, CDR2 SVGAGI.

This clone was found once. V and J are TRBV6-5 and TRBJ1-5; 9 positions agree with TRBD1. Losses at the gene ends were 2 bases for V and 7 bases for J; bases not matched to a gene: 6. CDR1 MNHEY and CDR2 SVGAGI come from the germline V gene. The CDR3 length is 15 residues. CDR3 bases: TGTGCCAGCAGTTACGGACAGGGGCCTGAACAGCCCCAGCATTTT. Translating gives CASSYGQGPEQPQHF.

The CDR3 loop is CASSLVEGSLGLFF. The CDR3 DNA reads as TGCGCCAGCAGCTTGGTAGAGGGCTCACTGGGGCTGTTTTTT. The J gene is TRBJ2-2, the V gene TRBV5-1; D possibly corresponds to TRBD2 (5 bases). From germline, CDR1 is SGHRS and CDR2 YFSETQ. The CDR3 has 14 amino acids. Trimming took 0 bases from V and 13 from J, leaving 16 bases between them. Combining the CDR3 with reference TRBV5-1 and TRBJ2-2 gives the whole variable domain KAGVTQTPRYLIKTRGQQVTLSCSPISGHRSVSWYQQTPGQGLQFLFEYFSETQRNKGNFPGRFSGRQFSNSRSEMNVSTLELGDSALYLCASSLVEGSLGLFFGEGSRLTVL.

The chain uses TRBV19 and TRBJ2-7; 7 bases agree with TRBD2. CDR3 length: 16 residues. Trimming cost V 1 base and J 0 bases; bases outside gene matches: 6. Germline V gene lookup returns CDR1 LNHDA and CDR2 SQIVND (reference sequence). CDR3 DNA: TGTGCCAGTAGTATAGGGGGGACTACCTACTCCTACGAGCAGTACTTC. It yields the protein CASSIGGTTYSYEQYF.

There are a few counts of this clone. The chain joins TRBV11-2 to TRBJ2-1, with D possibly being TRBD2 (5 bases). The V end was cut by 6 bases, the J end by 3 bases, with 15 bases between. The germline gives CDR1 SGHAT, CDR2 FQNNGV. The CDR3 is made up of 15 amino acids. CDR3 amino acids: CASSEGRPSYNEQFF. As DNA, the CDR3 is TGTGCCAGCAGTGAAGGGAGACCCAGCTACAATGAGCAGTTCTTC.

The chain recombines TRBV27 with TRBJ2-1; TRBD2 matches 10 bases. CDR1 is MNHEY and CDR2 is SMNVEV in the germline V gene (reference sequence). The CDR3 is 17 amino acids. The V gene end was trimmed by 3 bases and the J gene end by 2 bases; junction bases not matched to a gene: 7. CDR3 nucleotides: TGTGCCAGCAGTTTTGCTAGCGGGAGTAGCACCTACAATGAGCAGTTCTTC. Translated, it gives CASSFASGSSTYNEQFF.

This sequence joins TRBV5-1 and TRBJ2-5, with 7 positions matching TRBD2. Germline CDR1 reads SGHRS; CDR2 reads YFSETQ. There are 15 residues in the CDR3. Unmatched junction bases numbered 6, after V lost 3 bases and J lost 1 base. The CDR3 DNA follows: TGCGCCAGCAGCTCGGGAGCGGGAACCCAAGAGACCCAGTACTTC. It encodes CASSSGAGTQETQYF.

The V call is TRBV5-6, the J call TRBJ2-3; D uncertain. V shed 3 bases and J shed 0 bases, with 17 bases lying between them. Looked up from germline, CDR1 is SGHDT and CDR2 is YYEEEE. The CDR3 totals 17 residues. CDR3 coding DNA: TGTGCCAGCAGCTGGTTCGTCGCGGCCGCTAGCACAGATACGCAGTATTTT. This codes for CASSWFVAAASTDTQYF.

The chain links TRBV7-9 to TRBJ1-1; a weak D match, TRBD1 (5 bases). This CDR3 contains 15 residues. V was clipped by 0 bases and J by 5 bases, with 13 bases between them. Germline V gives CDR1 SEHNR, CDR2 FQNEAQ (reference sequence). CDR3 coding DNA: TGTGCCAGCAGCTTAGCGGGACGGCGAGGGACTGAAGCTTTCTTT. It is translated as CASSLAGRRGTEAFF.

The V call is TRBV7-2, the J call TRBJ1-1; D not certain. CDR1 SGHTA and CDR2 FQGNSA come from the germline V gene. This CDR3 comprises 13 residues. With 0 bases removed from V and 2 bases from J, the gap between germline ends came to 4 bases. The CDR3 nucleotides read TGTGCCAGCAGCTTAGCCGGAAACACTGAAGCTTTCTTT. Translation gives CASSLAGNTEAFF.

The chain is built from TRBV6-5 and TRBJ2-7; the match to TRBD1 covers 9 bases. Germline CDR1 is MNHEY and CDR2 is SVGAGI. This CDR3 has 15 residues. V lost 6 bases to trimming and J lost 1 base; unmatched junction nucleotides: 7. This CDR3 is CASRPTGGQSYEQYF. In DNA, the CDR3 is TGTGCCAGCAGACCGACAGGGGGACAATCCTACGAGCAGTACTTC.

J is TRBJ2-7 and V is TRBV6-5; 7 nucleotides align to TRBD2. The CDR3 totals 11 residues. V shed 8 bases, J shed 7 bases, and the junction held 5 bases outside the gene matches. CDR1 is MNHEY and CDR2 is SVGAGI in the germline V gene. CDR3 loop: CASSGTTEQYF. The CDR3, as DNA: TGTGCCAGCTCCGGGACTACGGAGCAGTACTTC.

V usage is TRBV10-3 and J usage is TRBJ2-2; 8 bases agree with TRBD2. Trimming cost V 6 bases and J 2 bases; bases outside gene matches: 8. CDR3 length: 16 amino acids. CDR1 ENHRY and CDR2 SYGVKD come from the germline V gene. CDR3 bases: TGTGCCATCAGGACCAGCGGGAGTATTAACACCGGGGAGCTGTTTTTT. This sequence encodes CAIRTSGSINTGELFF.

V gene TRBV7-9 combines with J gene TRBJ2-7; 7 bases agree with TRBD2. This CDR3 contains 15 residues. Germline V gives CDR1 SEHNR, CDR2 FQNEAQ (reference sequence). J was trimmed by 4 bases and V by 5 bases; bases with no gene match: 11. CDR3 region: CASSPGGAGRYEQYF. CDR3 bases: TGTGCCAGCAGCCCGGGGGGAGCGGGGAGGTACGAGCAGTACTTC.

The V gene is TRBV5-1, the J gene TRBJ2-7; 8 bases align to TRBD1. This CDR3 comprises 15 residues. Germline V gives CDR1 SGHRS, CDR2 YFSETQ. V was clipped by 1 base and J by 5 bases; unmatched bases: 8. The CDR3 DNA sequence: TGCGCCAGCAGCTTGCTGGCAGGGGGCGGCGACGAGCAGTACTTC. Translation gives CASSLLAGGGDEQYF.

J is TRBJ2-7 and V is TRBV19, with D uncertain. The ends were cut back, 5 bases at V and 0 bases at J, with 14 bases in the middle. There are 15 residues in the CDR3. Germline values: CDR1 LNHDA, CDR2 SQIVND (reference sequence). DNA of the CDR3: TGTGCCAGTAGTCCGCGACATACCAGCTCCTACGAGCAGTACTTC. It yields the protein CASSPRHTSSYEQYF. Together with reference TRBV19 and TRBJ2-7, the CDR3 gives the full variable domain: DGGITQSPKYLFRKEGQNVTLSCEQNLNHDAMYWYRQDPGQGLRLIYYSQIVNDFQKGDIAEGYSVSREKKESFPLTVTSAQKNPTAFYLCASSPRHTSSYEQYFGPGTRLTVT.

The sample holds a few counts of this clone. The DNA for the CDR3 is TGTGCCAGCAGCCAAGCGAACACCGGGGAGCTGTTTTTT. It codes for CASSQANTGELFF. The chain employs TRBV7-3 and TRBJ2-2; D remains unclear. Between the trimmed V and J ends, which lost 5 bases and 0 bases, there was a span of 4 bases. This CDR3 is 13 amino acids long. Looked up from germline, CDR1 is SGHTA and CDR2 is FQGTGA. The full variable domain, rest sourced from reference TRBV7-3 and TRBJ2-2, is GAGVSQTPSNKVTEKGKYVELRCDPISGHTALYWYRQSLGQGPEFLIYFQGTGAADDSGLPNDRFFAVRPEGSVSTLKIQRTERGDSAVYLCASSQANTGELFFGEGSRLTVL.